The 17 T cell receptor beta chains below were found in one sample sequenced in a study of T cell responses to AZD1222 COVID-19 vaccine. Generated by immunoSEQ multiplex PCR, the TCRdb table keeps only in-frame clones and is missing some. The sample lists about 100,000 clones; 88% were seen once. The input for sequencing was peripheral blood, taken on day 0 of AZD1222 vaccination. These receptors all stem from an adult in good health.

CDR3 sequence (DNA): TGTGCCTGGAGTGTACGATGGGAGACCCAGTACTTC. As protein: CAWSVRWETQYF. The gene calls are TRBV30 and TRBJ2-5; D ambiguous. Trimming pared 0 bases from V and 5 bases from J, leaving 7 bases between. There are 12 residues in the CDR3. CDR1 and CDR2 from the germline V gene are GTSNPN and SVGIG (reference sequence).

The genes are TRBV7-9 and TRBJ2-7, with 7 positions matching TRBD2. Germline lookup yields CDR1 SEHNR and CDR2 FQNEAQ (reference sequence). Germline trimming cut 6 bases from V and 5 bases from J; bases unmatched to any gene: 10. The CDR3 has 14 amino acids. CDR3 protein: CASSLSLRGDEQYF. CDR3 bases: TGTGCCAGCAGTCTTTCTCTCCGGGGGGACGAGCAGTACTTC.

A single count supports this clone. The chain uses TRBV27 and TRBJ2-7, with TRBD2 identical over 8 bases. J was trimmed by 4 bases and V by 3 bases; bases with no gene match: 2. CDR1 is MNHEY, CDR2 SMNVEV, per germline (reference sequence). This CDR3 has 13 amino acids. The CDR3 sequence: CASSFRLAYEQYF. CDR3 nucleotides: TGTGCCAGCAGTTTCCGACTAGCGTACGAGCAGTACTTC.

The chain joins TRBV19 to TRBJ2-5; tentative D call: TRBD2 (5 bases). The germline V and J ends were trimmed by 5 bases and 4 bases, with 20 bases remaining between them. There are 16 residues in the CDR3. CDR1 LNHDA and CDR2 SQIVND come from the germline V gene (reference sequence). The CDR3 here is CASSLNSPRSGETQYF. CDR3 sequence (DNA): TGTGCCAGTAGTTTAAATAGCCCGAGAAGCGGAGAGACCCAGTACTTC.

This clone came up a few times. J is TRBJ1-1 and V is TRBV28; D is unresolved. The CDR3 has 12 residues. The V gene's germline CDR1 is MDHEN and CDR2 SYDVKM. V lost 3 bases to trimming and J lost 6 bases, with 8 bases between them. The CDR3 sequence is CASSFLGAEAFF. The CDR3 DNA sequence: TGTGCCAGCAGTTTTTTGGGTGCTGAAGCTTTCTTT.

The chain carries TRBV14 and TRBJ1-1, with 7 positions matching TRBD1. Germline trimming cut 4 bases from V and 7 bases from J; bases unmatched to any gene: 6. Germline V lookup: CDR1 SGHDN, CDR2 FVKESK. This CDR3 has 13 amino acids. The CDR3 loop is CASSPRGFDEAFF. DNA of the CDR3: TGTGCCAGCAGCCCCAGGGGGTTTGATGAAGCTTTCTTT.

The rearrangement links TRBV28 to TRBJ2-7; D gene uncertain. CDR1 MDHEN and CDR2 SYDVKM come from the germline V gene. The V and J ends lost 5 bases and 6 bases respectively, with 11 bases between them. The CDR3 has 12 residues. CDR3 protein: CASSLGWGEQYF. The CDR3 DNA is TGTGCCAGCAGTCTAGGATGGGGCGAGCAGTACTTC.

The chain recombines TRBV5-1 with TRBJ1-2; a possible D gene is TRBD1 (5 bases). CDR1 is SGHRS and CDR2 is YFSETQ in the germline V gene. The CDR3 is 14 residues long. V dropped 0 bases and J dropped 5 bases, with 11 bases sitting between them. The CDR3 sequence: CASSLVGTSYGYTF. DNA of the CDR3: TGCGCCAGCAGCTTGGTAGGGACCTCGTATGGCTACACCTTC.

V is TRBV28 and J is TRBJ1-5; the D is unclear. The V end was cut by 1 base, the J end by 7 bases, with 11 bases between. Per the germline V gene, CDR1 is MDHEN and CDR2 is SYDVKM. CDR3 length: 14 residues. CDR3 loop: CASSLSQSPQPQHF. The CDR3 region has the DNA TGTGCCAGCAGTTTATCGCAGAGCCCCCAGCCCCAGCATTTT.

V is TRBV3-1 (or the pseudogene TRBV3-2) and J is TRBJ2-5, with D possibly being TRBD1 (5 bases). Deletions cut 3 bases from V and 0 bases from J, with 8 bases between. The CDR3 is 14 amino acids. Germline CDR1 is LGHDT and CDR2 is YNNKEL (reference sequence). CDR3 sequence: CASSQNRYQETQYF. The CDR3 DNA sequence: TGTGCCAGCAGCCAGAACAGGTACCAAGAGACCCAGTACTTC.

This chain uses TRBV7-9 with TRBJ2-1; D not certain. V lost 7 bases and J 12 bases, leaving 16 bases between the germline ends. Germline-derived CDR1 and CDR2 are SEHNR and FQNEAQ (reference sequence). The CDR3 is 12 residues long. For the CDR3, the DNA is TGTGCCAGCACCACGGACCACCCCGGGCAGTTCTTC. Protein: CASTTDHPGQFF.

The rearrangement joins TRBV11-2 to TRBJ2-7, with 9 bases matching TRBD1. This CDR3 contains 15 residues. Germline loops: CDR1 SGHAT, CDR2 FQNNGV. V lost 1 base and J lost 3; bases outside the gene matches: 4. Here the CDR3 DNA reads TGTGCCAGCAGCTTAGTTGGGACAGGGTTCTACGAGCAGTACTTC. Its translation is CASSLVGTGFYEQYF.

The rearrangement uses TRBV3-1 (or the pseudogene TRBV3-2) and TRBJ2-3, with D perhaps being TRBD1 or TRBD2 (5 bases each). Trimming left V 1 base short and J 2 bases short, with 19 bases between. CDR1 and CDR2 from the germline V gene are LGHDT and YNNKEL (reference sequence). This CDR3 is 18 amino acids long. The CDR3 DNA is TGTGCCAGCAGCCAAGGGGGTCCTGGGGGATTTTACACAGATACGCAGTATTTT. Its translation: CASSQGGPGGFYTDTQYF.

The gene calls are TRBV12-3 or TRBV12-4 and TRBJ1-2, with D uncertain. V gave up 5 bases and J gave up 4 bases, with 11 bases separating them. The CDR3 is made up of 13 amino acids. The CDR3 region is CASSTRLPYGYTF. The CDR3 DNA sequence: TGTGCCAGCAGTACCCGCCTTCCCTATGGCTACACCTTC.

The V gene is TRBV6-2 or TRBV6-3, the J gene TRBJ1-1; no firm D call. Trimming removed 6 bases from V and 10 bases from J, with 21 bases in between. The germline V gene encodes CDR1 MNHEY and CDR2 SVGEGT. This CDR3 region has 14 residues. In DNA form, the CDR3 reads TGTGCCAGCAGCCAATCCTTCGCTCGGACGCGAGCTTTCTTT. Its protein is CASSQSFARTRAFF.

The chain links TRBV6-6 to TRBJ1-1; 7 bases fit TRBD1. With V trimmed by 6 bases and J by 4 bases, 8 bases remained unmatched. Germline CDR1 is MNHNY and CDR2 is SVGAGI (reference sequence). CDR3 length: 14 residues. The CDR3 protein is CASSPQGGATEAFF. DNA of the CDR3: TGTGCCAGCAGCCCTCAGGGGGGTGCCACTGAAGCTTTCTTT.

The chain couples TRBV27 to TRBJ1-1, with D unclear. This CDR3 spans 13 amino acids. Germline values: CDR1 MNHEY, CDR2 SMNVEV (reference sequence). Trimming took off 4 bases at V and 3 bases at J, with 9 bases between the two ends. In DNA form, the CDR3 reads TGTGCCAGCAGTTACGCAGGCGACACTGAAGCTTTCTTT. Translating gives CASSYAGDTEAFF.